These 15 T cell receptor beta chains share one sample of origin, sequenced in a study of shared clonotypes between healthy human individuals. Produced via immunoSEQ multiplex PCR; TCRdb's table is partial and in-frame only. The sample shows more than 2,000,000 clones, approximately 92% of them seen only once. Sequencing input: naive CD4+ T cells sorted from blood. Documented subset: CD45RA+ positively selected. These receptors came from a man between 18 and 29 years old in good health.

A word on this clone: In the same sample, other DNA sequences code for this CDR3. The DNA for the CDR3 is TGTGCCAGCAGCTTGGCAGGGTTCTATGGCTACACCTTC. It specifies CASSLAGFYGYTF. This chain joins TRBV5-4 and TRBJ1-2; tentatively, D is TRBD1 (5 bases). Germline CDR1 SGHNT, CDR2 YYREEE (reference sequence). V was cut by 0 bases and J by 4 bases, with 7 bases left in between. CDR3 length: 13 amino acids.

CDR3 nucleotide sequence: TGTGCCAGCAGCTTCGGAGGAGGTACCTACAATGAGCAGTTCTTC. Translating gives CASSFGGGTYNEQFF. The V and J genes are TRBV7-8 and TRBJ2-1, with D possibly matching TRBD2 (5 bases). V lost 3 bases and J lost 2, with 11 bases in between. Germline CDR1 and CDR2: SGHVS and FQNEAQ. The CDR3 extends over 15 amino acids.

This clone came up once. The chain recombines TRBV19 with TRBJ1-4; D gene unclear. Germline V gives CDR1 LNHDA, CDR2 SQIVND (reference sequence). This CDR3 is 14 amino acids long. V was shortened by 5 bases and J by 6 bases, with 13 bases between the two germline ends. CDR3 sequence reads: CASSDQVLHEKLFF. CDR3 sequence (DNA): TGTGCCAGTAGTGACCAGGTACTCCATGAAAAACTGTTTTTT.

The rearrangement uses TRBV29-1 and TRBJ2-1; no clear D gene. V was cut by 8 bases and J by 5 bases, with 13 bases left in between. This CDR3 has 12 residues. The V gene's germline CDR1 is SQVTM and CDR2 ANQGSEA. CDR3 bases: TGCAGCACCTCCTGGGGAAACAATGAGCAGTTCTTC. Translated, it gives CSTSWGNNEQFF.

The chain uses TRBV11-2 and TRBJ1-3; D unclear. This CDR3 contains 15 residues. Trimming cost V 5 bases and J 2 bases, with 13 bases left between them. The germline gives CDR1 SGHAT, CDR2 FQNNGV. The CDR3 loop reads CASSPNGVAGNTIYF. The CDR3 DNA follows: TGTGCCAGCAGCCCTAATGGGGTGGCTGGAAACACCATATATTTT.

The table lists this clone with a count of one. The V and J genes are TRBV6-5 and TRBJ1-1; D might be TRBD1 (5 bases). The germline V and J ends were trimmed by 6 bases and 1 base, with 9 bases remaining between them. Germline V CDR1 and CDR2: MNHEY, SVGAGI. The CDR3 has 13 residues. The CDR3 nucleotides are TGTGCCAGCAGACAGGTCCCGAACACTGAAGCTTTCTTT. It specifies CASRQVPNTEAFF.

The rearrangement uses TRBV5-1 and TRBJ1-6; 8 bases line up with TRBD1. Germline V CDR1 and CDR2: SGHRS, YFSETQ. The CDR3 is made up of 15 amino acids. V shed 0 bases and J 11 bases; nucleotides not matched to a gene: 7. CDR3 sequence reads: CASSLAGGVGAPLHF. CDR3 nucleotide sequence: TGCGCCAGCAGCTTGGCAGGGGGCGTCGGGGCACCCCTCCACTTT.

The rearrangement links TRBV5-8 to TRBJ2-1; D might be TRBD2 (5 bases). Germline V gene data show CDR1 as SGHTS and CDR2 as YDEGEE. With 0 bases removed from V and 1 base from J, the gap between germline ends came to 17 bases. CDR3 length equals 18 residues. CDR3 nucleotides: TGTGCCAGCAGCTTGGCCGAGACTATATTAAGTTCCTACAATGAGCAGTTCTTC. Residues: CASSLAETILSSYNEQFF.

CDR3 nucleotide sequence: TGTGCCATCAGTGAACCACAGGGGGCTTATGGAAACACCATATATTTT. This translates into CAISEPQGAYGNTIYF. V and J are TRBV10-3 and TRBJ1-3; the match to TRBD1 covers 9 bases. There are 16 residues in the CDR3. Looked up from germline, CDR1 is ENHRY and CDR2 is SYGVKD. Germline trimming cut 3 bases from V and 3 bases from J; bases unmatched to any gene: 6.

This sequence joins TRBV28 and TRBJ2-7, with 10 bases that match TRBD2. After removal of 3 bases from V and 3 bases from J, the junction contained 5 bases not matched to a gene. Germline CDR1 is MDHEN and CDR2 is SYDVKM. This CDR3 is 15 amino acids long. This chain's CDR3 is CASSLTLAGGYEQYF. The CDR3 DNA follows: TGTGCCAGCAGTTTGACTTTAGCGGGGGGCTACGAGCAGTACTTC.

This clone was observed a single time. This rearrangement joins TRBV30 to TRBJ2-3, with 9 bases that match TRBD1. V shed 3 bases and J 4 bases; nucleotides not matched to a gene: 8. The germline V gene encodes CDR1 GTSNPN and CDR2 SVGIG (reference sequence). The CDR3 is 15 amino acids. This CDR3 reads CAWRMKQGAADTQYF. DNA of the CDR3: TGTGCCTGGAGGATGAAACAGGGGGCAGCAGATACGCAGTATTTT.

This chain links TRBV10-1 with TRBJ2-5; the D is unclear. The V end was cut by 5 bases, the J end by 4 bases, with 14 bases between. This CDR3 region has 14 residues. Germline V gene sequence: CDR1 WNHNN, CDR2 SYGVQD (reference sequence). CDR3 amino acids: CASSPTRSGETQYF. In DNA form, the CDR3 reads TGCGCCAGCAGTCCGACGAGATCGGGAGAGACCCAGTACTTC.

This sequence joins TRBV7-9 and TRBJ1-6; 7 bases are a match to TRBD1. The length of the CDR3 is 14 residues. CDR1 is SEHNR, CDR2 FQNEAQ, per germline (reference sequence). The ends lost 3 bases at V and 7 bases at J; junction bases unmatched: 3. The CDR3 DNA reads TGTGCCAGCAGCTTGGAACAGGGGAATTCACCCCTCCACTTT. Translating gives CASSLEQGNSPLHF.

The chain couples TRBV27 to TRBJ2-1, with 8 bases lining up with TRBD2. Germline V gene sequence: CDR1 MNHEY, CDR2 SMNVEV (reference sequence). This CDR3 has 14 amino acids. V was clipped by 6 bases and J by 14 bases; unmatched bases: 15. The CDR3 loop is CASSWGTSGSAEFF. In DNA, the CDR3 is TGTGCCAGCAGCTGGGGTACTAGCGGCTCCGCGGAGTTCTTC.

The V gene is TRBV9, the J gene TRBJ2-7, with D possibly matching TRBD2 (6 bases). Per germline, CDR1 SGDLS and CDR2 YYNGEE. Trimming cost V 0 bases and J 6 bases, with 10 bases left between them. The CDR3 consists of 13 residues. CDR3 protein: CASSVEQEGEQYF. For the CDR3, the DNA is TGTGCCAGCAGCGTAGAGCAGGAGGGCGAGCAGTACTTC.